These 22 T cell receptor beta chains share one sample of origin, sequenced in a study of response to subunit inactivated influenza vaccine. TCRdb passed the RT-PCR reads through MiXCR, listing each CDR3 protein once. The table shows 550,000 to 800,000 distinct CDR3 sequences, with approximately 14% occurring only once. The sample was PBMCs from blood, taken 11 to 12 days after vaccination. The receptors shown here come from a man in his fifties or sixties who received an inactivated influenza vaccine.

This clonotype was observed a handful of times. The V and J genes are TRBV7-9 and TRBJ2-5; 9 bases are a match to TRBD1. The V gene's germline CDR1 is SEHNR and CDR2 FQNEAQ (reference sequence). V trimming: 4 bases; J trimming: 0 bases; junction bases outside the gene matches: 6. This CDR3 is built from 16 residues. The CDR3 loop is CASSSRTGEYQETQYF. The CDR3 DNA is TGTGCCAGCAGCTCAAGGACAGGGGAGTACCAAGAGACCCAGTACTTC.

Worth noting for this clonotype: One end of the junction varies from germline; a read error may be responsible. The chain joins TRBV7-2 to TRBJ2-3; D perhaps matches TRBD2 (5 bases). The CDR3 covers 16 residues. Germline V CDR1 and CDR2: SGHTA, FQGNSA. The CDR3 DNA reads TGTGCCAGCACCTTATCGAGGGCGGTTAACACAGATACGCAGTATTTT. Its translation: CASTLSRAVNTDTQYF.

The chain uses TRBV10-3 and TRBJ2-7; no definite D call. The CDR3 runs 14 residues. V was trimmed by 0 bases and J by 0 bases, leaving 6 bases between them. Germline-derived CDR1 and CDR2 are ENHRY and SYGVKD. The CDR3 region is CAISESSHSYEQYF. The CDR3 DNA follows: TGTGCCATCAGTGAGTCGTCCCACTCCTACGAGCAGTACTTC.

There are a few counts of this clonotype. J is TRBJ1-1 and V is TRBV7-2; D is uncertain. CDR3 length equals 12 residues. V dropped 7 bases and J dropped 1 base, with 7 bases sitting between them. Germline-derived CDR1 and CDR2 are SGHTA and FQGNSA. This CDR3 is CASTIRNTEAFF. As DNA, the CDR3 is TGTGCCAGCACCATTCGGAACACTGAAGCTTTCTTT.

This chain links TRBV7-8 with TRBJ2-5; 8 bases align to TRBD2. Per germline, CDR1 SGHVS and CDR2 FQNEAQ. There are 14 residues in the CDR3. The ends lost 1 base at V and 6 bases at J; junction bases unmatched: 4. The CDR3 coding sequence is TGTGCCAGCAGCTTAGGGGTAGCGGGACAGACCCAGTACTTC. Translated: CASSLGVAGQTQYF.

This clonotype was counted a few times. The gene calls are TRBV7-2 and TRBJ2-5; D is unresolved. V was pared by 1 base and J by 4 bases, with 7 bases between. CDR1 SGHTA and CDR2 FQGNSA come from the germline V gene. The CDR3 has 13 residues. For the CDR3, the DNA is TGTGCCAGCAGCTTAGATGCGGTAGAGACCCAGTACTTC. Protein sequence: CASSLDAVETQYF.

This clonotype appeared many times. The chain has TRBV7-8 and TRBJ1-5; D might be TRBD1 (6 bases). The CDR3 consists of 15 residues. V lost 1 base and J lost 4, with 11 bases in between. CDR1 is SGHVS, CDR2 FQNEAQ, per germline. Here the CDR3 reads CASSLGFQGNQPQHF. CDR3 nucleotide sequence: TGTGCCAGCAGCTTAGGATTTCAGGGGAATCAGCCCCAGCATTTT.

The gene calls are TRBV5-1 and TRBJ2-3, with 11 positions matching TRBD2. Trimming cost V 1 base and J 2 bases; bases outside gene matches: 9. CDR1 and CDR2 from the germline V gene are SGHRS and YFSETQ. The CDR3 contains 18 residues. CDR3: CASSLMASGGRYTDTQYF. The CDR3 DNA is TGCGCCAGCAGCTTGATGGCTAGCGGGGGGCGATACACAGATACGCAGTATTTT.

The genes are TRBV29-1 and TRBJ2-1; D remains ambiguous. The germline V gene encodes CDR1 SQVTM and CDR2 ANQGSEA. The CDR3 sequence is 13 residues long. The DNA for the CDR3 is TGCGCCTTTGGCGTGGGCAGATACAATGAGCAGTTCTTC. This translates into CAFGVGRYNEQFF.

The chain carries TRBV4-3 and TRBJ2-5; 7 bases line up with TRBD2. J lost 5 bases, V lost 1 base, and 10 bases had no gene match. This CDR3 has 16 residues. From germline, CDR1 is LGHNA and CDR2 YSLEER. In DNA form, the CDR3 reads TGCGCCAGCAGCCAAGTTGCGGGGGTTACCTTTGAGACCCAGTACTTC. Its protein is CASSQVAGVTFETQYF.

In its sample, this clonotype was seen a few times. The chain joins TRBV10-3 to TRBJ2-3; D ambiguous. Germline V lookup: CDR1 ENHRY, CDR2 SYGVKD. The CDR3 spans 12 residues. Trimming shortened V by 7 bases and J by 1 base, and 6 bases separated the two germline ends. The CDR3 spells CAIKVGTDTQYF. The CDR3 nucleotides read TGTGCCATCAAGGTTGGCACAGATACGCAGTATTTT.

The chain carries TRBV9 and TRBJ1-1; possibly TRBD1 for D (6 bases). Trimming removed 3 bases at V and 0 bases at J, with 12 bases between. CDR1 is SGDLS, CDR2 YYNGEE, per germline. The CDR3 sequence is 15 residues long. The CDR3 sequence is CASSGGQNMNTEAFF. CDR3 DNA sequence: TGTGCCAGCAGCGGCGGACAGAACATGAACACTGAAGCTTTCTTT.

The V call is TRBV11-1, the J call TRBJ2-1; 15 bases are a match to TRBD2. The CDR3 spans 19 residues. Germline V gives CDR1 SGHAT, CDR2 FQDESV (reference sequence). V lost 1 base and J lost 6; bases outside the gene matches: 10. CDR3 sequence reads: CASSLVRWTSGGAFNEQFF. The CDR3 region has the DNA TGTGCCAGCAGCTTAGTCCGTTGGACTAGCGGGGGGGCCTTCAATGAGCAGTTCTTC. The complete variable domain, with remaining parts taken from reference TRBV11-1 and TRBJ2-1, reads EAEVAQSPRYKITEKSQAVAFWCDPISGHATLYWYRQILGQGPELLVQFQDESVVDDSQLPKDRFSAERLKGVDSTLKIQPAELGDSAMYLCASSLVRWTSGGAFNEQFFGPGTRLTVL.

The chain carries TRBV4-3 and TRBJ1-4, with D hard to call. Germline lookup yields CDR1 LGHNA and CDR2 YSLEER. Trimming cost V 0 bases and J 3 bases, with 11 bases left between them. The CDR3 consists of 16 residues. The CDR3 loop is CASSQEPRGANEKLFF. The CDR3 bases are TGCGCCAGCAGCCAAGAGCCACGCGGAGCTAATGAAAAACTGTTTTTT.

This clonotype was seen a handful of times. The chain has TRBV6-2 or TRBV6-3 and TRBJ2-2; 14 bases line up with TRBD2. The V gene end was trimmed by 6 bases and the J gene end by 3 bases; junction bases not matched to a gene: 12. From germline, CDR1 is MNHEY and CDR2 SVGEGT. The CDR3 sequence is 19 residues long. The CDR3: CASRPHTGTSGGYTGELFF. The CDR3 DNA follows: TGTGCCAGCAGACCGCATACCGGGACTAGCGGGGGTTACACCGGGGAGCTGTTTTTT.

This clonotype was found a few times. The rearrangement uses TRBV7-9 and TRBJ2-2, with D uncertain. There are 14 residues in the CDR3. Germline loops: CDR1 SEHNR, CDR2 FQNEAQ (reference sequence). Trimming stripped 2 bases from V and 3 bases from J, with 7 bases between. The CDR3 is CASSLFFDTGELFF. The CDR3 DNA reads TGTGCCAGCAGCTTATTCTTCGACACCGGGGAGCTGTTTTTT.

Many counts were recorded for this clonotype. The chain is built from TRBV7-9 and TRBJ2-1, with 7 nucleotides matching TRBD2. V trimming: 3 bases; J trimming: 6 bases; junction bases outside the gene matches: 5. The CDR3 is 14 residues long. Looked up from germline, CDR1 is SEHNR and CDR2 is FQNEAQ (reference sequence). As DNA, the CDR3 is TGTGCCAGCAGCTTTGACGGGGGGTTCAATGAGCAGTTCTTC. This sequence encodes CASSFDGGFNEQFF.

V usage is TRBV20-1 and J usage is TRBJ2-1, with D tentatively TRBD2 (6 bases). The V gene's germline CDR1 is DFQATT and CDR2 SNEGSKA (reference sequence). V lost 8 bases, J lost 5 bases, and 16 bases lay in between. The length of the CDR3 is 13 residues. The CDR3 DNA follows: TGCAGTCCCCCTAGCGTCGTAAACAATGAGCAGTTCTTC. It encodes CSPPSVVNNEQFF.

Many counts were recorded for this clonotype. J is TRBJ1-2 and V is TRBV20-1; TRBD1 is a possible D gene (5 bases). V dropped 3 bases and J dropped 5 bases, with 10 bases sitting between them. The CDR3 is made up of 12 amino acids. CDR1 DFQATT and CDR2 SNEGSKA come from the germline V gene (reference sequence). CDR3 sequence: CSASSGRYGYTF. DNA for the CDR3: TGCAGTGCTAGTTCAGGGCGGTATGGCTACACCTTC.

There are a few counts of this clonotype. The junction departs from the called germline gene at one end, perhaps through a read error. The chain links TRBV27 to TRBJ2-3, with 13 bases matching TRBD2. CDR1 MNHEY and CDR2 SMNVEV come from the germline V gene (reference sequence). This CDR3 has 12 amino acids. CDR3 residues: CASSVGTSGEVF. The CDR3 DNA reads as TGTGCCAGCAGTGTCGGGACTAGCGGGGAGGTATTC.

The V call is TRBV7-9, the J call TRBJ1-2; D call uncertain. The CDR3 contains 16 residues. V was trimmed by 5 bases and J by 5 bases, leaving 21 bases between them. CDR1 and CDR2 (germline): SEHNR, FQNEAQ (reference sequence). The CDR3 loop is CASSTNPEPIGYGYTF. The DNA for the CDR3 is TGTGCCAGCAGCACAAACCCAGAACCTATTGGGTATGGCTACACCTTC.

The chain joins TRBV11-2 to TRBJ2-1, with 7 bases lining up with TRBD2. Germline V gene data show CDR1 as SGHAT and CDR2 as FQNNGV. The V and J ends lost 0 bases and 3 bases, in that order; junction bases with no gene match: 8. The CDR3 extends over 17 amino acids. The CDR3 region is CASSLEAAGEIYNEQFF. For the CDR3, the DNA is TGTGCCAGCAGCTTAGAGGCGGCGGGGGAGATCTACAATGAGCAGTTCTTC.